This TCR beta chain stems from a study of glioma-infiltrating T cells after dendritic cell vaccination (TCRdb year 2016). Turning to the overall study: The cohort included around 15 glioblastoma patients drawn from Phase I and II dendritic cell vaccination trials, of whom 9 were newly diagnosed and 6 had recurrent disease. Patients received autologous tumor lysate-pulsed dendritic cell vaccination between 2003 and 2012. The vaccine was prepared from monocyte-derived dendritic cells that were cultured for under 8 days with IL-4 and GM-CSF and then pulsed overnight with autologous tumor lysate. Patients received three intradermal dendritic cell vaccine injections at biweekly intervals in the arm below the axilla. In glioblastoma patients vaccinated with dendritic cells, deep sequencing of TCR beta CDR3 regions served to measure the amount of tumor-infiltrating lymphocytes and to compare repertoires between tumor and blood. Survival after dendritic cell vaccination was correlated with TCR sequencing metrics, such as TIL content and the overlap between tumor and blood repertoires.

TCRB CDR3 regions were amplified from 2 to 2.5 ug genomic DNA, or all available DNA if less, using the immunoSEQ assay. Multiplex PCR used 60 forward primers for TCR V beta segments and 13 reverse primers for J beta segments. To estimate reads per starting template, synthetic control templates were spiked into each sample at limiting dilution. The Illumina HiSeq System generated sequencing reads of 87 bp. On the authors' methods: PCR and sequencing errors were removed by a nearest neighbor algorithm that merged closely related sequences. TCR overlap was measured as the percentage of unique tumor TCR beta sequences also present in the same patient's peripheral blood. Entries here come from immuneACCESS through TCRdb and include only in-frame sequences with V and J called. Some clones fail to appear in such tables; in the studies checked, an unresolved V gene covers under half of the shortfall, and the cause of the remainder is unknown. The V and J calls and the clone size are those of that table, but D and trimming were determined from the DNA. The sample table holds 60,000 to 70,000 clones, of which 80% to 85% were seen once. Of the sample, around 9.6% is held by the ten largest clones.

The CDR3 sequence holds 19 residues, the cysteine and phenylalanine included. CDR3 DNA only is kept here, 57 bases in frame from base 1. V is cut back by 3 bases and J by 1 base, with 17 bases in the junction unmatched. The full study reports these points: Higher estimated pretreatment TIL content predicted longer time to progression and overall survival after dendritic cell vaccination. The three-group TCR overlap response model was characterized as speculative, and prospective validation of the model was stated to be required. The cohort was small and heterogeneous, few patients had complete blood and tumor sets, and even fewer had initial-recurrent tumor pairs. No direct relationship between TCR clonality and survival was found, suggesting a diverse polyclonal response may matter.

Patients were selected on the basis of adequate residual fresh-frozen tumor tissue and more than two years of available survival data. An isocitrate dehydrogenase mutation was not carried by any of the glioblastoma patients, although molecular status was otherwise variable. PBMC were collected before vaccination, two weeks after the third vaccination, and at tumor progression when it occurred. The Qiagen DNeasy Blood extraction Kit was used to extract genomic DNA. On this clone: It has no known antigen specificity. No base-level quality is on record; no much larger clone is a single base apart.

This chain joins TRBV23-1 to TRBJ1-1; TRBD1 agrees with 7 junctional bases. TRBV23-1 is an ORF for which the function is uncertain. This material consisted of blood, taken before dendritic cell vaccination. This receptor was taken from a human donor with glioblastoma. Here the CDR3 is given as CASSQTHGDSDSRNTEAFF. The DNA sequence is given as TGCGCCAGCAGTCAGACCCACGGGGACAGTGATAGTCGGAACACTGAAGCTTTCTTT.